What follows are 21 T cell receptor beta chains derived from one specimen sequenced in a study of T cells expressing NK-cell markers (TCRdb year 2020). The library came from 5' RACE. Sequencing used an Illumina HiSeq 2000. Once TCRdb had reprocessed the reads, it stored one entry per CDR3 protein sequence and supplied no DNA. The sample has about 110,000 distinct CDR3 sequences on record. Jointly, the top ten make up about 18% of the sample. Sequencing used blood T cells: a sorted CD56 or NKG2C T cell subset, CD4+ or CD8+ T cells, or bulk PBMC T cells (not recorded which). The origin of the receptors is a woman between 18 and 75 years old in good health.

The CDR3 sequence is CSARPLVSYEQYF. The rearrangement links TRBV20-1 to TRBJ2-7. Per germline, CDR1 DFQATT and CDR2 SNEGSKA (reference sequence). The CDR3 runs to 13 residues.

V gene TRBV6-1 combines with J gene TRBJ2-7; TCRdb gives TRBD2 as the D gene, but with no DNA this cannot be confirmed. The CDR3 consists of 15 residues. The germline V gene has CDR1 MNHNS and CDR2 SASEGT. The CDR3 loop is CASKGSDGIQYEQYF.

The V gene is TRBV15, the J gene TRBJ1-4; TCRdb picks TRBD1, but there is no DNA to check that call. This CDR3 comprises 20 residues. Germline V CDR1 and CDR2: LNHNV, YYDKDF (reference sequence). The CDR3 is CATSRPFWDRGGETNEKLFF.

The chain combines TRBV15 with TRBJ2-7; with no DNA, the TCRdb D assignment of TRBD1 cannot be verified. The CDR3 has 13 residues. Germline values: CDR1 LNHNV, CDR2 YYDKDF (reference sequence). CDR3 residues: CATSGAHSYEQYF.

The chain recombines TRBV20-1 with TRBJ2-1. There are 13 residues in the CDR3. CDR1 is DFQATT and CDR2 is SNEGSKA in the germline V gene (reference sequence). The CDR3 sequence is CSASGSSYNEQFF.

The V gene is TRBV5-1, the J gene TRBJ1-1. Germline V gene sequence: CDR1 SGHRS, CDR2 YFSETQ. This CDR3 is built from 15 residues. CDR3 amino acids: CASSLERDLNTEAFF. The full variable domain, its missing parts supplied by reference TRBV5-1 and TRBJ1-1, is KAGVTQTPRYLIKTRGQQVTLSCSPISGHRSVSWYQQTPGQGLQFLFEYFSETQRNKGNFPGRFSGRQFSNSRSEMNVSTLELGDSALYLCASSLERDLNTEAFFGQGTRLTVV.

The V and J genes are TRBV19 and TRBJ2-1; TCRdb proposes TRBD1, but this gene call is untestable without DNA. The CDR3 consists of 13 residues. CDR1 and CDR2 from the germline V gene are LNHDA and SQIVND (reference sequence). CDR3: CASSPVGVNEQFF.

CDR3 residues: CAWRRVDYNEQFF. The chain combines TRBV30 with TRBJ2-1; no DNA is available, so the TRBD2 call from TCRdb remains unchecked. The CDR3 runs to 13 residues. The V gene's germline CDR1 is GTSNPN and CDR2 SVGIG (reference sequence).

The chain couples TRBV28 to TRBJ1-2; TCRdb outputs TRBD1, but without DNA this stays unchecked. Germline-derived CDR1 and CDR2 are MDHEN and SYDVKM. The CDR3 covers 15 residues. This CDR3 is CASRGTGRIGYGYTF.

CDR3 residues: CASSVAGGPFTGELFF. V gene TRBV7-3 combines with J gene TRBJ2-2; TCRdb proposes TRBD1, but this gene call is untestable without DNA. There are 16 residues in the CDR3. Per germline, CDR1 SGHTA and CDR2 FQGTGA.

This chain links TRBV29-1 with TRBJ1-1; TCRdb picks TRBD1, but there is no DNA to check that call. Germline V gene lookup returns CDR1 SQVTM and CDR2 ANQGSEA. This CDR3 comprises 13 residues. CDR3 residues: CSVAGTVNTEAFF. The full variable domain, rest sourced from reference TRBV29-1 and TRBJ1-1, is SAVISQKPSRDICQRGTSLTIQCQVDSQVTMMFWYRQQPGQSLTLIATANQGSEATYESGFVIDKFPISRPNLTFSTLTVSNMSPEDSSIYLCSVAGTVNTEAFFGQGTRLTVV.

The chain joins TRBV9 to TRBJ1-4; absent DNA, TCRdb's TRBD1 call cannot be checked. Germline-derived CDR1 and CDR2 are SGDLS and YYNGEE. This CDR3 has 16 residues. The CDR3 loop is CASSATGSLTNEKLFF.

The chain links TRBV9 to TRBJ2-1. Germline assignment: CDR1 SGDLS and CDR2 YYNGEE. This CDR3 comprises 14 residues. The CDR3: CASSVASAYNEQFF.

This CDR3 is CASSELAAQETQYF. The genes are TRBV4-3 and TRBJ2-5; as DNA is missing, the TRBD2 call by TCRdb cannot be tested. The CDR3 sequence is 14 residues long. Germline CDR1 is LGHNA and CDR2 is YSLEER.

The chain is built from TRBV20-1 and TRBJ2-6; TCRdb calls TRBD2, which cannot be checked without DNA. Germline CDR1 is DFQATT and CDR2 is SNEGSKA (reference sequence). This CDR3 has 16 residues. CDR3 residues: CSATSSGPSGANVLTF.

The V gene is TRBV7-6, the J gene TRBJ1-5; with no DNA, the TCRdb D assignment of TRBD1 cannot be verified. The CDR3 runs 15 residues. Germline CDR1 is SGHVS and CDR2 is FNYEAQ. CDR3 protein: CASSPHGGASQPQHF.

The chain has TRBV7-9 and TRBJ2-3. Germline-derived CDR1 and CDR2 are SEHNR and FQNEAQ (reference sequence). CDR3 length: 13 residues. CDR3 region: CASSDTLPDTQYF.

The chain has TRBV5-1 and TRBJ1-5; as DNA is missing, the TRBD1 call by TCRdb cannot be tested. Germline lookup yields CDR1 SGHRS and CDR2 YFSETQ. This CDR3 comprises 15 residues. This CDR3 is CASSFNPDGNQPQHF.

V and J are TRBV4-3 and TRBJ2-1; TCRdb picks TRBD1, but there is no DNA to check that call. This CDR3 contains 17 residues. The germline gives CDR1 LGHNA, CDR2 YSLEER. CDR3 protein: CASSQALVGQVYNEQFF.

This chain joins TRBV19 and TRBJ2-1; TCRdb picks TRBD2, but there is no DNA to check that call. Germline-derived CDR1 and CDR2 are LNHDA and SQIVND (reference sequence). The CDR3 is 15 amino acids. The chain's CDR3 is CASNPAGSSYNEQFF.

V and J are TRBV7-3 and TRBJ2-1; TCRdb indicates TRBD2, and absent DNA this call remains unverified. In germline, CDR1 is SGHTA, CDR2 FQGTGA. There are 14 residues in the CDR3. The CDR3 is CASSETGGYNEQFF.